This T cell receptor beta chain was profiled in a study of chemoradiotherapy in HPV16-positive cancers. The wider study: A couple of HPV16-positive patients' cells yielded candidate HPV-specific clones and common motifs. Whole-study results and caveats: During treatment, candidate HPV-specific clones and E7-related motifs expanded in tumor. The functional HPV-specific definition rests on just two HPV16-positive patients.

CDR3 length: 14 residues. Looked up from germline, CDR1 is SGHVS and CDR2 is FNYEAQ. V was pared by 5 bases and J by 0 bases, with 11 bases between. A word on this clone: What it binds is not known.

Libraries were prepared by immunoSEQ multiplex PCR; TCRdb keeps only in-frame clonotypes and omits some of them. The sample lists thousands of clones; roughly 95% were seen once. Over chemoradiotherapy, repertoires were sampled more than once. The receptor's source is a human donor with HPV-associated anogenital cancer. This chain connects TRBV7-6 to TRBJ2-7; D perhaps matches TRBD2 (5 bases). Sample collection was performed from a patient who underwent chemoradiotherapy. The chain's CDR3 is CASSPPGSSYEQYF. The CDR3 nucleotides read TGTGCCAGCAGCCCCCCGGGGTCCTCCTACGAGCAGTACTTC.